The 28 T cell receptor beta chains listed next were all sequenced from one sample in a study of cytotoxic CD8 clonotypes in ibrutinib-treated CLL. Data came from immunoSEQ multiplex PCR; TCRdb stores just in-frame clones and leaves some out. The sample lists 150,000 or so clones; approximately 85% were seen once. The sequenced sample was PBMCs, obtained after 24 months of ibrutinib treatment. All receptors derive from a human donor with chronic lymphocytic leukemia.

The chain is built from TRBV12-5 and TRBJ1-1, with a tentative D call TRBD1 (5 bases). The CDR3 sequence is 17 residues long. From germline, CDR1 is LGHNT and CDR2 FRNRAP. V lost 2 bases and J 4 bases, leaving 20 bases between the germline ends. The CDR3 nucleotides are TGTGCTAGTGGTTTGACCCTTACCTGGGGGGAGAGCACTGAAGCTTTCTTT. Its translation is CASGLTLTWGESTEAFF.

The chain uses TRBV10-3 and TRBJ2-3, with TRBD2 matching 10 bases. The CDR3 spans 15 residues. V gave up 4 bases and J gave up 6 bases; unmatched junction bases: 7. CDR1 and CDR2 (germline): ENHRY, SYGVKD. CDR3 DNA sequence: TGTGCCATCAGTGGCACTAGCGGGATTTCGGATACGCAGTATTTT. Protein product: CAISGTSGISDTQYF.

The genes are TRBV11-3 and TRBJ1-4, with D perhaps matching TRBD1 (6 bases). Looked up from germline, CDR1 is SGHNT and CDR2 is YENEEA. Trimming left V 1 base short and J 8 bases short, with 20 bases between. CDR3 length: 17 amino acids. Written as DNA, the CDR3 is TGTGCCAGCAGCTTAGTCCTTCGTGGAATAGGGGGGGAAAAACTGTTTTTT. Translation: CASSLVLRGIGGEKLFF.

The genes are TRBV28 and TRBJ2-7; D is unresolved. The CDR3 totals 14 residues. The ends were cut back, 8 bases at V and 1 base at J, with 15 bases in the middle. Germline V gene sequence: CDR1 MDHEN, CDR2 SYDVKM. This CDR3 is CASATATLSYEQYF. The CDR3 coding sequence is TGTGCCAGCGCTACAGCCACCCTTTCCTACGAGCAGTACTTC.

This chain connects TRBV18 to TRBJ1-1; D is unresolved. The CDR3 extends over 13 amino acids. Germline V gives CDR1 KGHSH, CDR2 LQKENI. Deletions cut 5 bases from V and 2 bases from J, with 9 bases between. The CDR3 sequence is CASSSKANTEAFF. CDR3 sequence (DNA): TGTGCCAGCTCATCCAAAGCCAACACTGAAGCTTTCTTT. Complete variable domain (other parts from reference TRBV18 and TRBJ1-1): NAGVMQNPRHLVRRRGQEARLRCSPMKGHSHVYWYRQLPEEGLKFMVYLQKENIIDESGMPKERFSAEFPKEGPSILRIQQVVRGDSAAYFCASSSKANTEAFFGQGTRLTVV.

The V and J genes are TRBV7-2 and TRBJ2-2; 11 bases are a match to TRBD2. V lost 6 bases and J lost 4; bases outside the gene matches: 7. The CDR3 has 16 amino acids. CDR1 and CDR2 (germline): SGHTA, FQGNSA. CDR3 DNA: TGTGCCAGCAGGGCGCTAGCGGGAGGTTTCACCGGGGAGCTGTTTTTT. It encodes CASRALAGGFTGELFF.

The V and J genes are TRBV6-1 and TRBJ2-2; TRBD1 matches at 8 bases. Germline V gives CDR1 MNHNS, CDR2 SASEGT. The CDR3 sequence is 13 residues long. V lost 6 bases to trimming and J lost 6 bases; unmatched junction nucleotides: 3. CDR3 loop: CASSRQGSGELFF. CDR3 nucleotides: TGTGCCAGCAGCCGACAGGGGTCCGGGGAGCTGTTTTTT.

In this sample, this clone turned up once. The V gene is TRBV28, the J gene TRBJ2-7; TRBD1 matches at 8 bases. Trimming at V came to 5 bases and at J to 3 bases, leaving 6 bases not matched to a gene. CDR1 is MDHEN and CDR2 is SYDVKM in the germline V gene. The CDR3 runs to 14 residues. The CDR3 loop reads CASSTPGQVYEQYF. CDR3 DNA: TGTGCCAGCAGTACCCCGGGACAGGTCTACGAGCAGTACTTC.

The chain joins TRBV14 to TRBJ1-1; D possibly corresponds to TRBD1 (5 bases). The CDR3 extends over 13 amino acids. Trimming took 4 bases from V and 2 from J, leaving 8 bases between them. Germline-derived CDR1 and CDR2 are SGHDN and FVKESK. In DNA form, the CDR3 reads TGTGCCAGCAGCCGGGGCTTAAACACTGAAGCTTTCTTT. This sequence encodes CASSRGLNTEAFF.

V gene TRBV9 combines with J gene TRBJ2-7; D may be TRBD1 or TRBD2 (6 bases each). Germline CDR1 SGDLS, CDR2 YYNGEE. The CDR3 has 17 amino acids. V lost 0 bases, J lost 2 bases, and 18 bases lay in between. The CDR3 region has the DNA TGTGCCAGCAGCGTAGGAGGGGGGAATCGGGCCACCTACGAGCAGTACTTC. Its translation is CASSVGGGNRATYEQYF.

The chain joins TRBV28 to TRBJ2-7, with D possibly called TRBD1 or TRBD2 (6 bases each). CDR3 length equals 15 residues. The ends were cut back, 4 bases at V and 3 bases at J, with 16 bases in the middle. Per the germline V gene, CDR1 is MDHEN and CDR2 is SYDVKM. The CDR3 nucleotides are TGTGCCAGCAGTTCACCGGAGGGGGGTCTCTACGAGCAGTACTTC. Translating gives CASSSPEGGLYEQYF.

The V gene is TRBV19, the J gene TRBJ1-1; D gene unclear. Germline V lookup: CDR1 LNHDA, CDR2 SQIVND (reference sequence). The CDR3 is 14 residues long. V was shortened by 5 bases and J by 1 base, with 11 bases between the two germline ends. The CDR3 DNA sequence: TGTGCCAGTAGTCCCGGGAGGGAGAACACTGAAGCTTTCTTT. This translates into CASSPGRENTEAFF.

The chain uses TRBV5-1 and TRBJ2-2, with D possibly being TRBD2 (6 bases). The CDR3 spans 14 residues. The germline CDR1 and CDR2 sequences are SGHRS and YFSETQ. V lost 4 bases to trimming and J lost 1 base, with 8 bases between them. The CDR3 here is CASSQGLNTGELFF. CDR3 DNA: TGCGCCAGCAGCCAGGGACTGAACACCGGGGAGCTGTTTTTT. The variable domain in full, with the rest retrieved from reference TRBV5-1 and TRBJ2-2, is KAGVTQTPRYLIKTRGQQVTLSCSPISGHRSVSWYQQTPGQGLQFLFEYFSETQRNKGNFPGRFSGRQFSNSRSEMNVSTLELGDSALYLCASSQGLNTGELFFGEGSRLTVL.

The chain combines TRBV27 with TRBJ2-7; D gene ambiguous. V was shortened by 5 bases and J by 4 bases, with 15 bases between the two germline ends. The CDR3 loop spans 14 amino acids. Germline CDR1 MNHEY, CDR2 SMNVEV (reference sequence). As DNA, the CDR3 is TGTGCCAGCAGTCCCCGGGCCCCTCCGTACGAGCAGTACTTC. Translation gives CASSPRAPPYEQYF.

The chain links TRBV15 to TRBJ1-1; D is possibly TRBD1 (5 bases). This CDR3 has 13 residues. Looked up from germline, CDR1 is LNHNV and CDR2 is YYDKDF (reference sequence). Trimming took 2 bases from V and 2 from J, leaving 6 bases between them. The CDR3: CATSRQGNTEAFF. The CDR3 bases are TGTGCCACCAGCAGACAGGGAAACACTGAAGCTTTCTTT.

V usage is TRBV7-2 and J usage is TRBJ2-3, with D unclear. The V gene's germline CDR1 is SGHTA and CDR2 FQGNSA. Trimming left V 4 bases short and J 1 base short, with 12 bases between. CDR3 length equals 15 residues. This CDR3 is CASSYDPGGTDTQYF. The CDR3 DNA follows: TGTGCCAGCAGCTATGATCCGGGTGGCACAGATACGCAGTATTTT.

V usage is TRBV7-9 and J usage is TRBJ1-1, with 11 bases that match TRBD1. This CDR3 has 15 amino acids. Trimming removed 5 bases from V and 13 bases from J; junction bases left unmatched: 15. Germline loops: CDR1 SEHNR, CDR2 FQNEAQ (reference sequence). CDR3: CASSANSGQGGEGFF. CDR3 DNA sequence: TGTGCCAGCAGCGCAAACTCGGGACAGGGGGGCGAGGGTTTCTTT.

The DNA for the CDR3 is TGCAGCGTTGATTTAAAGTACGGGCAGGGCTCCCTAAGCTACACCTTC. It yields the protein CSVDLKYGQGSLSYTF. V is TRBV29-1 and J is TRBJ1-2, with a tentative D call TRBD1 (5 bases). V gave up 3 bases and J gave up 9 bases, with 26 bases separating them. Germline V lookup: CDR1 SQVTM, CDR2 ANQGSEA. This CDR3 spans 16 amino acids.

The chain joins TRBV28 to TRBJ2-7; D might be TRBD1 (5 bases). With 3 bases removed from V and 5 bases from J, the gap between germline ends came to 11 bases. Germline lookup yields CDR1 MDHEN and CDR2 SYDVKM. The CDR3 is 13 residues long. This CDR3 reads CASSLPGQNEQYF. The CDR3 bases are TGTGCCAGCAGTTTGCCCGGACAAAACGAGCAGTACTTC.

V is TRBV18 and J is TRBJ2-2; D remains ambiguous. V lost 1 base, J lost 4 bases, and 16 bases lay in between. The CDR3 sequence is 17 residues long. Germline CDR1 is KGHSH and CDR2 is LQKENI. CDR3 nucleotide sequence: TGTGCCAGCTCACCACGTCTTCTCCAGGACCTCACCGGGGAGCTGTTTTTT. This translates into CASSPRLLQDLTGELFF.

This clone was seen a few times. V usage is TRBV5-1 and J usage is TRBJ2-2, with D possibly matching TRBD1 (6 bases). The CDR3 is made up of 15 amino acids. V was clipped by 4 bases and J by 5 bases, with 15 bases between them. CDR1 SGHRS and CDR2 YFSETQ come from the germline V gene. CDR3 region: CASSKQGWGTGELFF. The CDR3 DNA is TGCGCCAGCAGCAAACAGGGTTGGGGAACCGGGGAGCTGTTTTTT. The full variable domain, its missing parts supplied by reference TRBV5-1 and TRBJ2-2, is KAGVTQTPRYLIKTRGQQVTLSCSPISGHRSVSWYQQTPGQGLQFLFEYFSETQRNKGNFPGRFSGRQFSNSRSEMNVSTLELGDSALYLCASSKQGWGTGELFFGEGSRLTVL.

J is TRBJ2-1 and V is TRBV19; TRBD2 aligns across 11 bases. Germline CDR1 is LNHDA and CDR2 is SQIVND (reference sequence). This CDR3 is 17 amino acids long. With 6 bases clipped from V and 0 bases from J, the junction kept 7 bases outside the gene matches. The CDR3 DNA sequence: TGTGCCAGTAGCAACGGACTAGCGGGTGACTCCTACAATGAGCAGTTCTTC. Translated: CASSNGLAGDSYNEQFF.

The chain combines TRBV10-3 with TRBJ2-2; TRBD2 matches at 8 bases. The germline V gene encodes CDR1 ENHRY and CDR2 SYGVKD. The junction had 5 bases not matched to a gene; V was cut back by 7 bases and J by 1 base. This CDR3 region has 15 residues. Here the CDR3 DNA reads TGTGCCATCAACACGGGAGGGATGAACACCGGGGAGCTGTTTTTT. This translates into CAINTGGMNTGELFF.

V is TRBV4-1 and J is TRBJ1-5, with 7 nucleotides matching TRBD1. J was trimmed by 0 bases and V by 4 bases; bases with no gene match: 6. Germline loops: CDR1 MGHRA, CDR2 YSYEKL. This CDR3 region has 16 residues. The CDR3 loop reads CASSREGQNSNQPQHF. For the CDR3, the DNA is TGCGCCAGCAGCCGAGAGGGACAGAATAGCAATCAGCCCCAGCATTTT.

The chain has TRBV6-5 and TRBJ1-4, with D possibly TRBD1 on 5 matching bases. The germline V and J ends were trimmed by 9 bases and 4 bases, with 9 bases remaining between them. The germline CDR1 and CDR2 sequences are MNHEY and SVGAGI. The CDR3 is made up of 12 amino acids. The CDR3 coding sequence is TGTGCCAGTCAGGGTTATAATGAAAAACTGTTTTTT. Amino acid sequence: CASQGYNEKLFF.

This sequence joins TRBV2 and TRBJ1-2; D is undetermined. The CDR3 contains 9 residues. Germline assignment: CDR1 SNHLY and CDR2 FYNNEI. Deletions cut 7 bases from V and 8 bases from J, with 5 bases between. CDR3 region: CASNPGYTF. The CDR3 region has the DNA TGTGCCAGCAATCCGGGCTACACCTTC.

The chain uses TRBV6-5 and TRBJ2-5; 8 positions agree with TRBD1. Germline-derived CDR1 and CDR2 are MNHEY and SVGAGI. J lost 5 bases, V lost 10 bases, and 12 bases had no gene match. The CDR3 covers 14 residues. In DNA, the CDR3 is TGTGCCACCAGAGGACAGGGATTGCAGGAGACCCAGTACTTC. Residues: CATRGQGLQETQYF.

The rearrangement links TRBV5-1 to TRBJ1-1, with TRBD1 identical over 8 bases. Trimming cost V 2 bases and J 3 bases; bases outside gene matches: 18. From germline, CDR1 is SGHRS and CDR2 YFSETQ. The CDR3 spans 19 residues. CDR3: CASSFWTGSGNLRDTEAFF. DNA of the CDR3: TGCGCCAGCAGCTTTTGGACAGGGTCGGGCAACCTGAGGGACACTGAAGCTTTCTTT.